This T cell receptor beta chain comes out of a study of blood T cells in healthy people across ages. Overall study results and limits: In older individuals, TCR beta diversity per million T cells was lower, falling roughly linearly with age.

This CDR3 spans 14 amino acids. CDR1 and CDR2 (germline): MNHEY, SVGEGT. Alongside a J-beta primer mix, a sample-barcoded 5' primer served in a second PCR lasting about 7 to 11 cycles. TCRdb used MiXCR to reprocess the 5' RACE reads, holding one entry per CDR3 protein. The profile shows hundreds of thousands of distinct CDR3 sequences, around 62% of them singletons. As for this clonotype: Its cognate antigen is unknown.

The J gene is TRBJ2-5, the V gene TRBV6-2 or TRBV6-3, with a tentative D call TRBD1 (6 bases). Gene TRBJ2-7 matches the end of the DNA better, so the J call may be wrong. The receptor comes from a man between 25 and 39 years old in good health. Material: blood. CDR3 in DNA: TGTGCCAGCAGTTATGGACAGATGGGGTACGAGCAGTACTTC. Translating it yields CASSYGQMGYEQYF.